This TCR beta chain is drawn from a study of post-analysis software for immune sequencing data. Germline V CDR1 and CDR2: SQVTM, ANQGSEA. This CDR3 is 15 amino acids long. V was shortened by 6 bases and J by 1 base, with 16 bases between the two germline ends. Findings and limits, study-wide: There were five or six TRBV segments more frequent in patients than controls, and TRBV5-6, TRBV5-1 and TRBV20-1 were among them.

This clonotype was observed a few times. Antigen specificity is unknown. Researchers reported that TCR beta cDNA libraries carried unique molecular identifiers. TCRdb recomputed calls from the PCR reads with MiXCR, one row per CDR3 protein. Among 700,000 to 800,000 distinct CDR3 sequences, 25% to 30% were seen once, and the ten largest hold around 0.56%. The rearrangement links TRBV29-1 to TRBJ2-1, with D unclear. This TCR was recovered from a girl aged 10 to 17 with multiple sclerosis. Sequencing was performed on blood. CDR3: CSVRLGAISYNEQFF. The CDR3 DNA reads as TGCAGCGTACGTCTAGGAGCGATATCCTACAATGAGCAGTTCTTC.